Listed below are T cell receptor beta chains from one sample, sequenced in a study of cytomegalovirus exposure and HLA in healthy donors. The protocol was immunoSEQ multiplex PCR, while the TCRdb copy is restricted to in-frame clones and leaves out a portion. The data show approximately 200,000 clones, 88% seen once. Input material: PBMCs. The receptor set was obtained from a woman younger than 30 in good health and CMV-seronegative. Each CDR3 is given with its conserved first and last residue. D genes are given only for firm matches. Part of the rows lack a size; the others show once, few, many or a class for expanded clones.

abundance: -
j_gene: TRBJ2-7
v_gene: TRBV7-9
d_gene: TRBD1
CDR3aa: CATSDRDRHEQYF
CDR3nt: TGTGCCACCTCGGACAGGGATAGGCACGAGCAGTACTTC

abundance: -
j_gene: TRBJ2-1
v_gene: TRBV11-2
d_gene: TRBD1
CDR3aa: CASEDRLYNEQFF
CDR3nt: TGTGCCAGCGAGGACAGGCTTTACAATGAGCAGTTCTTC

abundance: -
j_gene: TRBJ2-7
v_gene: TRBV5-4
d_gene: -
CDR3aa: CASSLAGRGFEQYF
CDR3nt: TGTGCCAGCAGCTTGGCAGGCAGAGGGTTCGAGCAGTACTTC

abundance: -
j_gene: TRBJ1-4
v_gene: TRBV5-1
d_gene: TRBD1
CDR3aa: CASSNTPGGKGEKLFF
CDR3nt: TGCGCCAGCAGCAATACCCCAGGGGGCAAGGGTGAAAAACTGTTTTTT

abundance: -
j_gene: TRBJ2-7
v_gene: TRBV28
d_gene: -
CDR3aa: CAVTGPRRDEQYF
CDR3nt: TGTGCCGTAACAGGGCCCCGGCGAGACGAGCAGTACTTC

abundance: -
j_gene: TRBJ2-5
v_gene: TRBV4-3
d_gene: TRBD1
CDR3aa: CASSQDIGTGAETQYF
CDR3nt: TGCGCCAGCAGCCAAGATATTGGGACAGGGGCAGAGACCCAGTACTTC

abundance: -
j_gene: TRBJ1-1
v_gene: TRBV6-5
d_gene: -
CDR3aa: CASSYQLDITEAFF
CDR3nt: TGTGCCAGCAGTTACCAACTTGACATCACTGAAGCTTTCTTT

abundance: -
j_gene: TRBJ2-1
v_gene: TRBV6-5
d_gene: -
CDR3aa: CASGQGLRWNEQFF
CDR3nt: TGTGCCAGCGGCCAGGGACTTCGGTGGAATGAGCAGTTCTTC

abundance: -
j_gene: TRBJ2-7
v_gene: TRBV4-1
d_gene: -
CDR3aa: CASSQGIGISSYEQYF
CDR3nt: TGCGCCAGCAGCCAAGGTATCGGGATCTCCTCCTACGAGCAGTACTTC

abundance: few
j_gene: TRBJ1-2
v_gene: TRBV27
d_gene: TRBD1
CDR3aa: CASSVQGGSYGYTF
CDR3nt: TGTGCCAGCAGCGTACAGGGGGGTAGCTATGGCTACACCTTC

abundance: -
j_gene: TRBJ2-1
v_gene: TRBV27
d_gene: TRBD2
CDR3aa: CASSSRLADYNEQFF
CDR3nt: TGTGCCAGCAGTTCCCGACTAGCGGATTACAATGAGCAGTTCTTC

abundance: -
j_gene: TRBJ2-2
v_gene: TRBV9
d_gene: TRBD2
CDR3aa: CASSGGLAGGRGTGELFF
CDR3nt: TGTGCCAGCAGCGGGGGACTAGCGGGAGGGCGAGGCACCGGGGAGCTGTTTTTT

abundance: -
j_gene: TRBJ1-4
v_gene: TRBV4-3
d_gene: -
CDR3aa: CASSQGGITEKLFF
CDR3nt: TGCGCCAGCAGCCAGGGGGGGATTACTGAAAAACTGTTTTTT

abundance: -
j_gene: TRBJ2-7
v_gene: TRBV7-2
d_gene: TRBD1
CDR3aa: CASSPARRTGSYEQYF
CDR3nt: TGTGCCAGCAGCCCTGCCCGACGGACAGGTAGCTACGAGCAGTACTTC

abundance: few
j_gene: TRBJ2-1
v_gene: TRBV27
d_gene: -
CDR3aa: CASDPMRGGNEQFF
CDR3nt: TGTGCCAGCGACCCCATGAGAGGGGGTAATGAGCAGTTCTTC

abundance: -
j_gene: TRBJ2-3
v_gene: TRBV30
d_gene: -
CDR3aa: CACQTVGSSTDTQYF
CDR3nt: TGTGCCTGCCAAACCGTCGGGAGCAGCACAGATACGCAGTATTTT

abundance: -
j_gene: TRBJ1-1
v_gene: TRBV7-9
d_gene: -
CDR3aa: CASSSSLGGRTEAFF
CDR3nt: TGTGCCAGCAGCTCGTCCCTCGGGGGGCGGACTGAAGCTTTCTTT

abundance: -
j_gene: TRBJ2-1
v_gene: TRBV27
d_gene: -
CDR3aa: CASSNLQRSNEQFF
CDR3nt: TGTGCCAGCAGTAACCTCCAAAGGAGCAATGAGCAGTTCTTC

abundance: -
j_gene: TRBJ2-1
v_gene: TRBV9
d_gene: -
CDR3aa: CASSVGTNYNEQFF
CDR3nt: TGTGCCAGCAGCGTAGGGACAAACTACAATGAGCAGTTCTTC

abundance: -
j_gene: TRBJ2-7
v_gene: TRBV28
d_gene: -
CDR3aa: CASSFWGGRSSYEQYF
CDR3nt: TGTGCCAGCAGTTTTTGGGGAGGCCGAAGCTCCTACGAGCAGTACTTC

abundance: -
j_gene: TRBJ1-5
v_gene: TRBV28
d_gene: -
CDR3aa: CASSSDWSGNQPQHF
CDR3nt: TGTGCCAGCAGTTCTGATTGGTCGGGCAATCAGCCCCAGCATTTT

abundance: -
j_gene: TRBJ2-7
v_gene: TRBV19
d_gene: -
CDR3aa: CASSIGGDEQYF
CDR3nt: TGTGCCAGTAGTATAGGCGGCGACGAGCAGTACTTC

abundance: few
j_gene: TRBJ1-2
v_gene: TRBV30
d_gene: -
CDR3aa: CAWSGAGAWGGYTF
CDR3nt: TGTGCCTGGAGTGGGGCAGGGGCTTGGGGGGGCTACACCTTC

abundance: -
j_gene: TRBJ2-1
v_gene: TRBV2
d_gene: -
CDR3aa: CASSLKGANNEQFF
CDR3nt: TGTGCCAGCAGTTTAAAAGGGGCTAATAATGAGCAGTTCTTC

abundance: few
j_gene: TRBJ2-7
v_gene: TRBV10-3
d_gene: -
CDR3aa: CAISHHSNYEQYF
CDR3nt: TGTGCCATCAGCCATCATTCAAACTACGAGCAGTACTTC

abundance: -
j_gene: TRBJ1-5
v_gene: TRBV10-3
d_gene: -
CDR3aa: CAISSDRSGNQPQHF
CDR3nt: TGTGCCATCAGTTCCGACAGATCTGGCAATCAGCCCCAGCATTTT

abundance: once
j_gene: TRBJ2-7
v_gene: TRBV28
d_gene: -
CDR3aa: CASSLRSGPSYEQYF
CDR3nt: TGTGCCAGCAGTTTAAGGTCAGGGCCCTCCTACGAGCAGTACTTC

abundance: -
j_gene: TRBJ2-3
v_gene: TRBV7-3
d_gene: -
CDR3aa: CASSLNSGTFQYF
CDR3nt: TGTGCCAGCAGCTTAAACTCGGGAACTTTTCAGTATTTT

abundance: once
j_gene: TRBJ1-2
v_gene: TRBV6-5
d_gene: -
CDR3aa: CASSYWREELTF
CDR3nt: TGTGCCAGCAGTTACTGGAGGGAGGAGTTAACCTTC

abundance: -
j_gene: TRBJ2-3
v_gene: TRBV10-3
d_gene: -
CDR3aa: CAIKVSGSGGTDTQYF
CDR3nt: TGTGCCATCAAGGTATCCGGGAGTGGTGGCACAGATACGCAGTATTTT

abundance: -
j_gene: TRBJ1-2
v_gene: TRBV27
d_gene: TRBD1
CDR3aa: CASSFSGQAYGYTF
CDR3nt: TGTGCCAGCAGTTTTTCGGGACAGGCCTATGGCTACACCTTC

abundance: once
j_gene: TRBJ2-7
v_gene: TRBV25-1
d_gene: -
CDR3aa: CASSAAGAYEQYF
CDR3nt: TGTGCCAGCAGTGCAGCGGGCGCCTACGAGCAGTACTTC